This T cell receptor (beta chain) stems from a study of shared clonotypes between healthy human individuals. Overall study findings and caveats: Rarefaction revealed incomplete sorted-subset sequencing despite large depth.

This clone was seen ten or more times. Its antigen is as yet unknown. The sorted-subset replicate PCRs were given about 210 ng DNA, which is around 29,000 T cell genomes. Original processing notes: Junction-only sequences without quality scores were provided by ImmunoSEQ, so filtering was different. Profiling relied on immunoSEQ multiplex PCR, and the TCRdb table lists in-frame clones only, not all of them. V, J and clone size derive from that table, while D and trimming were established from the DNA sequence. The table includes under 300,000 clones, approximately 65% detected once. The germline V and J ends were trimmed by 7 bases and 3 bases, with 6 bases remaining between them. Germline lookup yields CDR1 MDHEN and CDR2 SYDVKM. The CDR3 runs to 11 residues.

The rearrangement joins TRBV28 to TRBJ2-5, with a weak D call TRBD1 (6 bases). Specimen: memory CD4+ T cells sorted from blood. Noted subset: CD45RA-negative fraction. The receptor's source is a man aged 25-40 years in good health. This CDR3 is CASKGEETQYF. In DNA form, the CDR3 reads TGTGCCAGCAAGGGGGAAGAGACCCAGTACTTC.